Listed here is a single T cell receptor (beta chain). Its antigen is still unknown. Data came from immunoSEQ multiplex PCR; TCRdb stores just in-frame clones and leaves some out. The sample has some 1 million clones; roughly 75% are singletons. This CDR3 has 16 amino acids. Trimming cost V 6 bases and J 4 bases, with 20 bases left between them. The V gene's germline CDR1 is KGHSH and CDR2 LQKENI. This record belongs to a study of shared clonotypes between healthy human individuals. The study's findings and limits: A generally larger estimated richness was seen in naive subsets than in memory subsets. The sole specimen, blood, was sampled, and tissue repertoires likely differ.

The chain recombines TRBV18 with TRBJ2-3; the D gene is possibly TRBD1 (5 bases). Sample: memory CD4+ T cells sorted from blood. Sample subset: CD45RA-negative fraction. The origin of this receptor is a man younger than 35 in good health. Written as DNA, the CDR3 is TGTGCCAGCTCCCCAGGAGACTCGACAGTGGCAGATACGCAGTATTTT. Its protein is CASSPGDSTVADTQYF. The variable domain in full, completed from reference TRBV18 and TRBJ2-3, reads NAGVMQNPRHLVRRRGQEARLRCSPMKGHSHVYWYRQLPEEGLKFMVYLQKENIIDESGMPKERFSAEFPKEGPSILRIQQVVRGDSAAYFCASSPGDSTVADTQYFGPGTRLTVL.